The clone carrying this T cell receptor (beta chain) was seen at least ten times. Its target is unknown. This sample stems from a study of breast tumors, draining lymph nodes, adjacent tissues. Study conclusions and caveats: Tumor repertoires ranked between lymph nodes and nontumor tissue in diversity, with V and J gene preferences. Data fit most tumor T cells coming from lymph node, expanding in tumor.

From the multiplex PCR reads, TCRdb called clonotypes with MiXCR, one entry per CDR3 protein. The table shows 200,000 to 250,000 distinct CDR3 sequences, with less than 40% occurring only once. Samples came from axillary lymph nodes draining the breast cancer. V gave up 0 bases and J gave up 9 bases, with 15 bases separating them. The CDR3 is made up of 14 amino acids. Germline lookup yields CDR1 DFQATT and CDR2 SNEGSKA (reference sequence). The receptor's source is a female donor with breast cancer. Some clones in this sample may be carry-over from other donors' samples. What was sequenced was axillary lymph node tissue. The chain links TRBV20-1 to TRBJ2-1, with D unclear. The CDR3 DNA reads as TGCAGTGCTAGAGACCATAACGGACGGAGTGAGCAGTTCTTC. Protein: CSARDHNGRSEQFF.